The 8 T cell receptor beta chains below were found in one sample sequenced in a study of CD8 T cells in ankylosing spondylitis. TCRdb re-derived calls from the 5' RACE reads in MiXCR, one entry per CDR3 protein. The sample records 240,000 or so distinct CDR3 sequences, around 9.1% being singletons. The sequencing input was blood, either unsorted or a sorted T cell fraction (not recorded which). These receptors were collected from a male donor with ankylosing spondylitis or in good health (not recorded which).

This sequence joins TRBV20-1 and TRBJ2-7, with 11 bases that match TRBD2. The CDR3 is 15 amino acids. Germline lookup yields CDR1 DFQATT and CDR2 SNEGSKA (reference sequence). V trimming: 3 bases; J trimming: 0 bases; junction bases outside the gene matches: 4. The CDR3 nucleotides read TGCAGTGCTAGTCCCACTAGCGGGAGCTCCTACGAGCAGTACTTC. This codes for CSASPTSGSSYEQYF.

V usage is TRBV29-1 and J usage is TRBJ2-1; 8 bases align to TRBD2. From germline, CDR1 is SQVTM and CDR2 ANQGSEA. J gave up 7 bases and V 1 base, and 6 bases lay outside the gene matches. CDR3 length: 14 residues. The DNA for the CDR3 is TGCAGCGTTGAAGGTGGCGGGGGGACGAATGAGCAGTTCTTC. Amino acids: CSVEGGGGTNEQFF.

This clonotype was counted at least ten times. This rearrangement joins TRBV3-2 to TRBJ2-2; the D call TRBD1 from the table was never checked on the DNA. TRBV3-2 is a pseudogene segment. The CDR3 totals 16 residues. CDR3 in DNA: TGTGCCAGCAGCCCCCGGGACAACGCGAACACCGGGGAGCTGTTTTTT. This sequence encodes CASSPRDNANTGELFF.

CDR3 sequence: CASRHRGEIETQYF. In DNA form, the CDR3 reads TGTGCCAGCAGACACAGGGGGGAGATCGAGACCCAGTACTTC. The chain uses TRBV7-9 and TRBJ2-5, with 8 bases lining up with TRBD1. Trimming took 6 bases from V and 5 from J; bases not matched to a gene: 8. The CDR3 extends over 14 amino acids. Germline assignment: CDR1 SEHNR and CDR2 FQNEAQ (reference sequence).

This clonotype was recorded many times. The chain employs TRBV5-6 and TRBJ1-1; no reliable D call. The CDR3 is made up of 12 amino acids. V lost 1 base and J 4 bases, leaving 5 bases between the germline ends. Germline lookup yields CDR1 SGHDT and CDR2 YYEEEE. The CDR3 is CASSLTPTEAFF. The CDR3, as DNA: TGTGCCAGCAGCTTGACCCCCACTGAAGCTTTCTTT.

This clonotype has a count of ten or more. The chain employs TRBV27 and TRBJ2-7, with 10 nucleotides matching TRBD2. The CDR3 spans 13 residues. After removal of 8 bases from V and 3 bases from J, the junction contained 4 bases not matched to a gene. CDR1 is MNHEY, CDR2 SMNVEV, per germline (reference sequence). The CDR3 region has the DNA TGTGCCAGCCTAAAGCGGGGGGGCTACGAGCAGTACTTC. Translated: CASLKRGGYEQYF.

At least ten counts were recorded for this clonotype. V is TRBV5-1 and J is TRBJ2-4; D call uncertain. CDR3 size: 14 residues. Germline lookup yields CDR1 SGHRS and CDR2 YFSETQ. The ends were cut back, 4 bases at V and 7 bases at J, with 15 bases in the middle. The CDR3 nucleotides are TGCGCCAGCAGCGTGGACCCTGGGAATAACATTCAGTACTTC. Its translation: CASSVDPGNNIQYF.

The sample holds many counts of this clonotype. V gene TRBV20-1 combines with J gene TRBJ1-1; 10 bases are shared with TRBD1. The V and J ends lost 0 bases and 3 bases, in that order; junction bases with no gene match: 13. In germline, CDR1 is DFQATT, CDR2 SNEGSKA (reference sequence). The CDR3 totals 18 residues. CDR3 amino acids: CSARDPKGWDRGDTEAFF. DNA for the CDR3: TGCAGTGCTAGAGACCCAAAAGGGTGGGACAGGGGCGACACTGAAGCTTTCTTT.